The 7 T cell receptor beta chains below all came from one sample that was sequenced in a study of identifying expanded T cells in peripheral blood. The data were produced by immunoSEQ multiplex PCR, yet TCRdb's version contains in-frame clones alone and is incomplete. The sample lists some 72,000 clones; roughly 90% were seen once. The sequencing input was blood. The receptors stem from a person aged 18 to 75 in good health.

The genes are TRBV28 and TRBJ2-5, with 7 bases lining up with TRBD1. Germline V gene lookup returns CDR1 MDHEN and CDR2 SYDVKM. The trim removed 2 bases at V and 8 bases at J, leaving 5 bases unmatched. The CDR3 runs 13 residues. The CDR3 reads CASSLSDRVTQYF. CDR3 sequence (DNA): TGTGCCAGCAGTTTAAGTGACAGGGTCACCCAGTACTTC. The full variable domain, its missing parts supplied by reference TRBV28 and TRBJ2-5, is DVKVTQSSRYLVKRTGEKVFLECVQDMDHENMFWYRQDPGLGLRLIYFSYDVKMKEKGDIPEGYSVSREKKERFSLILESASTNQTSMYLCASSLSDRVTQYFGPGTRLLVL.

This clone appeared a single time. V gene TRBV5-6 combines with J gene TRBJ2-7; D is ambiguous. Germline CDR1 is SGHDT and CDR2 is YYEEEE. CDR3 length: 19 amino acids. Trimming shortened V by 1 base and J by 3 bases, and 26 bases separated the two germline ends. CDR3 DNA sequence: TGTGCCAGCAGCTTGTTATCAATTTACGCAAACTTACCGATCTACGAGCAGTACTTC. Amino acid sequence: CASSLLSIYANLPIYEQYF. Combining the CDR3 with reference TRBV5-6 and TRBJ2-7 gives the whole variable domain DAGVTQSPTHLIKTRGQQVTLRCSPKSGHDTVSWYQQALGQGPQFIFQYYEEEERQRGNFPDRFSGHQFPNYSSELNVNALLLGDSALYLCASSLLSIYANLPIYEQYFGPGTRLTVT.

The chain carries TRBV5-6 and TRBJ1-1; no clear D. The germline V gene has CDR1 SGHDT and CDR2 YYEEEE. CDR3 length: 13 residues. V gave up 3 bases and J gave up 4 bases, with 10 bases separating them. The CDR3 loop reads CASSSEVGTEAFF. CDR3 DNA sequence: TGTGCCAGCAGCTCGGAAGTAGGCACTGAAGCTTTCTTT.

The CDR3 is CASRLEAVNTGELFF. For the CDR3, the DNA is TGTGCCAGCCGGTTGGAGGCGGTGAACACCGGGGAGCTGTTTTTT. The gene calls are TRBV6-1 and TRBJ2-2, with a weak D call TRBD2 (5 bases). The CDR3 is 15 amino acids. The V end lost 8 bases, the J end lost 1 base, and 14 bases lay between the germline ends. CDR1 MNHNS and CDR2 SASEGT come from the germline V gene.

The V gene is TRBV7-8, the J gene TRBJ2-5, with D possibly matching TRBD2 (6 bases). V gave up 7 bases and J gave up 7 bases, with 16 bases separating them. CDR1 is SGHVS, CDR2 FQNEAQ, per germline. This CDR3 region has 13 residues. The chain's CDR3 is CASKEGSFRTQYF. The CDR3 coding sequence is TGTGCCAGCAAGGAGGGTTCATTTCGGACCCAGTACTTC.

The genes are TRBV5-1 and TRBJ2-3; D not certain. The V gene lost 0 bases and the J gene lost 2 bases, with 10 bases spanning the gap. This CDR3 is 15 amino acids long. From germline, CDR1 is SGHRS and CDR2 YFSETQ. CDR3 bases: TGCGCCAGCAGCTTGGGTGGATTCGACACAGATACGCAGTATTTT. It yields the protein CASSLGGFDTDTQYF.

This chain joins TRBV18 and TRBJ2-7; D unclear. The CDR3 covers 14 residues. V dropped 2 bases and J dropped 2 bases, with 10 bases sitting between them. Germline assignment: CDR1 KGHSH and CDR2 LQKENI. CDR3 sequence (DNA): TGTGCCAGCTCACCATCTATCGTAACCTACGAGCAGTACTTC. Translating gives CASSPSIVTYEQYF.